The clone carrying this T cell receptor beta chain was recorded at least ten times. Its cognate antigen is unknown. Unique molecular identifier tags were affixed to discrete cDNA molecules. TCRdb recomputed calls from the 5' RACE reads with MiXCR, one row per CDR3 protein. The sample lists roughly 50,000 distinct CDR3 sequences; 5.6% were seen once. Between the trimmed V and J ends, which lost 1 base and 0 bases, there was a span of 10 bases. Germline CDR1 and CDR2: SGHKS and YYEKEE (reference sequence). This CDR3 has 16 amino acids. The data belong to a study of early T cells in non-severe SARS-CoV-2 infection. Study-level information: Chains from this unsorted whole-blood bulk RNA could not be paired.

Study observations and caveats: VDJdb-based annotation leaned toward anti-spike CD8 responses and missed private and CD4 specificities.

V usage is TRBV5-5 and J usage is TRBJ2-2, with unresolved D. The source is an adult who was a healthcare worker with PCR-confirmed SARS-CoV-2 infection or an uninfected control (not recorded which). The sample taken for sequencing was whole blood. The CDR3 sequence: CASSLPQTSNTGELFF. CDR3 nucleotide sequence: TGTGCCAGCAGCTTGCCCCAAACGTCGAACACCGGGGAGCTGTTTTTT.